The rows below give T cell receptor beta chains drawn from one sample of a study of blood T cell repertoires in COVID-19. Generated by immunoSEQ multiplex PCR, the TCRdb table keeps only in-frame clones and is missing some. Of under 450,000 clones listed, over 80% are singletons. What was sequenced was PBMCs or T cells enriched from blood (not recorded which). The receptors here all came from a woman in her 50s who had recovered from COVID-19. Each CDR3 is given with its conserved first and last residue. A D gene is named only where the DNA matches it firmly. The size entry is marked missing in some rows and otherwise reads once, few, many or a size class.

size	V	D	J	CDR3	DNA
.	TRBV7-2	.	TRBJ1-5	CASSLAEGVNQPQHF	TGTGCCAGCAGCTTAGCGGAAGGGGTCAATCAGCCCCAGCATTTT
.	TRBV7-6	.	TRBJ1-3	CASSSGSSGNTIYF	TGTGCCAGCAGCTCCGGGAGCTCTGGAAACACCATATATTTT
.	TRBV30	TRBD1	TRBJ1-2	CAWETGGYGYTF	TGTGCCTGGGAGACAGGGGGGTATGGCTACACCTTC
.	TRBV28	.	TRBJ1-6	CASKSTGRSNNSPLHF	TGTGCCAGCAAATCGACAGGTCGGAGTAATAATTCACCCCTCCACTTT
.	TRBV29-1	TRBD2	TRBJ2-2	CSVKRGGDTGELFF	TGCAGCGTAAAGCGGGGGGGCGACACCGGGGAGCTGTTTTTT
.	TRBV29-1	.	TRBJ1-5	CSVEVGAGNQPQHF	TGCAGCGTTGAGGTAGGGGCCGGGAATCAGCCCCAGCATTTT
once	TRBV19	TRBD2	TRBJ2-6	CASSIRGAGANVLTF	TGTGCCAGTAGTATTCGGGGGGCTGGGGCCAACGTCCTGACTTTC
.	TRBV14	.	TRBJ1-2	CASSQVGGRGNYGYTF	TGTGCCAGCAGCCAAGTGGGCGGCAGGGGTAACTATGGCTACACCTTC
.	TRBV19	TRBD1	TRBJ2-7	CASSEGARVGQYF	TGTGCCAGTAGTGAGGGGGCGCGTGTCGGGCAGTACTTC
.	TRBV5-4	.	TRBJ2-1	CASSLVGGGAREQFF	TGTGCCAGCAGCTTGGTAGGTGGGGGGGCCCGCGAGCAGTTCTTC
.	TRBV3-1/TRBV3-2	TRBD2	TRBJ2-5	CASTRLAQETQYF	TGTGCCAGCACCCGACTAGCGCAAGAGACCCAGTACTTC
.	TRBV5-6	.	TRBJ1-1	CASSLKVGALNTEAFF	TGTGCCAGCAGCTTGAAGGTGGGGGCTCTGAACACTGAAGCTTTCTTT
.	TRBV19	.	TRBJ2-1	CASSIALLSVPGNEQFF	TGTGCCAGTAGTATAGCCCTTCTGAGCGTGCCCGGGAATGAGCAGTTCTTC
few	TRBV4-3	TRBD1	TRBJ1-1	CASSQEGVIRTGPNTEAFF	TGCGCCAGCAGCCAAGAGGGGGTGATCCGGACAGGCCCGAACACTGAAGCTTTCTTT
few	TRBV6-5	TRBD2	TRBJ2-1	CAMTSGLEQFF	TGTGCCATGACTAGCGGGCTTGAGCAGTTCTTC
.	TRBV7-8	.	TRBJ1-2	CASSLVGAALEYGYTF	TGTGCCAGCAGCTTGGTCGGTGCTGCTTTGGAGTATGGCTACACCTTC
.	TRBV9	.	TRBJ1-2	CASSVGGYGYTF	TGTGCCAGCAGCGTAGGAGGATATGGCTACACCTTC
.	TRBV7-2	TRBD2	TRBJ2-7	CASSLVLAGGTYEQYF	TGTGCCAGCAGCTTAGTACTAGCGGGAGGGACCTACGAGCAGTACTTC
.	TRBV28	TRBD1	TRBJ1-2	CASSPGAGGARSEGYTF	TGTGCCAGCAGTCCCGGGGCAGGGGGCGCGAGGTCGGAAGGCTACACCTTC
.	TRBV6-5	.	TRBJ2-7	CASSERHSYEQYF	TGTGCCAGCTCTGAGCGGCACTCCTACGAGCAGTACTTC
.	TRBV27	.	TRBJ2-1	CASSGVVGGWYNEQFF	TGTGCCAGCAGTGGGGTGGTGGGGGGTTGGTACAATGAGCAGTTCTTC
.	TRBV5-1	.	TRBJ2-5	CASSPQVAGETQYF	TGCGCCAGCAGCCCCCAGGTGGCGGGTGAGACCCAGTACTTC
.	TRBV7-2	.	TRBJ2-1	CASSSPGHFNEQFF	TGTGCCAGCAGCTCACCGGGACACTTCAATGAGCAGTTCTTC
.	TRBV7-2	TRBD1	TRBJ1-5	CASSLAAGGAGQPQHF	TGTGCCAGCAGCTTAGCGGCAGGGGGCGCCGGTCAGCCCCAGCATTTT
.	TRBV13	TRBD1	TRBJ1-1	CASSLRTQGQGYTEAFF	TGTGCCAGCAGCTTACGAACCCAAGGACAGGGATACACTGAAGCTTTCTTT
once	TRBV3-1/TRBV3-2	.	TRBJ1-1	CASSQDHRRQAFF	TGTGCCAGCAGCCAAGATCATCGCAGGCAAGCTTTCTTT
.	TRBV7-2	TRBD2	TRBJ2-7	CASSLGTSGVRSYEQYF	TGTGCCAGCAGCCTCGGGACTAGCGGTGTCCGCTCCTACGAGCAGTACTTC
.	TRBV30	TRBD1	TRBJ1-2	CAWDVQGVGYGYTF	TGTGCCTGGGATGTACAGGGGGTCGGGTATGGCTACACCTTC
.	TRBV6-2/TRBV6-3	TRBD2	TRBJ2-5	CASSYSLAGPVGETQYF	TGTGCCAGCAGTTACTCGCTAGCGGGTCCTGTGGGAGAGACCCAGTACTTC
.	TRBV30	.	TRBJ1-1	CAWSVGSSGTEAFF	TGTGCCTGGAGTGTAGGATCTAGCGGGACTGAAGCTTTCTTT
.	TRBV5-4	.	TRBJ1-3	CASSLQGSSGNTIYF	TGTGCCAGCAGCTTGCAGGGGAGCTCTGGAAACACCATATATTTT
.	TRBV18	.	TRBJ1-1	CASSSLSELMNTEAFF	TGTGCCAGCTCATCCCTCAGCGAACTCATGAACACTGAAGCTTTCTTT
.	TRBV7-6	TRBD1	TRBJ1-2	CASSLGTGREGGYTF	TGTGCCAGCAGCTTAGGGACAGGGCGAGAGGGTGGCTACACCTTC
.	TRBV5-6	TRBD2	TRBJ2-1	CASSLTSGTPYNEQFF	TGTGCCAGCAGCTTGACTAGCGGGACTCCATACAATGAGCAGTTCTTC
.	TRBV30	TRBD1	TRBJ2-3	CAWSAQAGGAQYF	TGTGCCTGGAGTGCCCAAGCAGGGGGAGCGCAGTATTTT
.	TRBV10-3	.	TRBJ1-2	CAIMTDRSTYGYTF	TGTGCCATCATGACGGATAGGAGTACTTATGGCTACACCTTC
.	TRBV5-6	.	TRBJ1-6	CASSRQANYNSPLHF	TGTGCCAGCAGCCGCCAGGCCAACTATAATTCACCCCTCCACTTT
.	TRBV2	.	TRBJ2-5	CASSVLGLTSETQYF	TGTGCCAGCAGTGTTTTAGGACTCACCTCGGAGACCCAGTACTTC
.	TRBV5-6	.	TRBJ2-2	CASSLLNTGELFF	TGTGCCAGCAGCTTGCTGAACACCGGGGAGCTGTTTTTT
.	TRBV5-6	.	TRBJ1-2	CASSTGQYGYTF	TGTGCCAGCAGCACCGGACAGTATGGCTACACCTTC
.	TRBV3-1/TRBV3-2	.	TRBJ1-4	CASSQGRGGNEKLFF	TGTGCCAGCAGCCAAGGGAGGGGGGGGAATGAAAAACTGTTTTTT